Listed here are 4 T cell receptor beta chains from one sample, sequenced in a study of blood T cell repertoires in COVID-19. Sequenced by immunoSEQ multiplex PCR; TCRdb stores in-frame clones only, minus some. Counted here are roughly 280,000 clones, 85% to 95% occurring once; the ten biggest clones make up around 2.8%. Sequenced input: PBMCs or T cells enriched from blood (not recorded which). These receptors came from a middle-aged man who had been exposed to COVID-19.

The chain couples TRBV20-1 to TRBJ1-4, with D possibly matching TRBD1 (5 bases). V shed 3 bases and J shed 10 bases, with 15 bases lying between them. Germline assignment: CDR1 DFQATT and CDR2 SNEGSKA (reference sequence). The CDR3 is made up of 13 amino acids. The CDR3 region has the DNA TGCAGTGCTAGTCCGCAGGGCGGACGAAAACTGTTTTTT. It encodes CSASPQGGRKLFF.

The chain employs TRBV5-1 and TRBJ1-5; no firm D call. This CDR3 comprises 14 residues. Germline CDR1 SGHRS, CDR2 YFSETQ. With 2 bases removed from V and 6 bases from J, the gap between germline ends came to 12 bases. The CDR3 region has the DNA TGCGCCAGCAGCTTAGGCAGCGGCGGTCAGCCCCAGCATTTT. Translation gives CASSLGSGGQPQHF.

V gene TRBV19 combines with J gene TRBJ2-7; 10 nucleotides align to TRBD1. Germline V lookup: CDR1 LNHDA, CDR2 SQIVND (reference sequence). The V and J ends lost 5 bases and 5 bases, in that order; junction bases with no gene match: 9. The CDR3 sequence is 15 residues long. Here the CDR3 DNA reads TGTGCCAGTAGTTCCTCCGGGACAGGGGTCAACGAGCAGTACTTC. As protein: CASSSSGTGVNEQYF.

The rearrangement uses TRBV2 and TRBJ1-6; 8 bases agree with TRBD1. CDR3 size: 15 residues. V gave up 7 bases and J gave up 7 bases; unmatched junction bases: 9. The germline gives CDR1 SNHLY, CDR2 FYNNEI. The chain's CDR3 is CASNPDRAGNSPLHF. CDR3 coding DNA: TGTGCCAGCAATCCGGACAGGGCTGGGAATTCACCCCTCCACTTT. The full variable domain, in which reference TRBV2 and TRBJ1-6 provide the parts outside the CDR3, is EPEVTQTPSHQVTQMGQEVILRCVPISNHLYFYWYRQILGQKVEFLVSFYNNEISEKSEIFDDQFSVERPDGSNFTLKIRSTKLEDSAMYFCASNPDRAGNSPLHFGNGTRLTVT.